This T cell receptor beta chain was recovered during a study of technical replicates of blood from a handful of donors. Looked up from germline, CDR1 is ENHRY and CDR2 is SYGVKD. The germline V and J ends were trimmed by 6 bases and 4 bases, with 12 bases remaining between them. CDR3 size: 13 residues. Method: immunoSEQ multiplex PCR; TCRdb's copy keeps in-frame clones and lacks some. The table has around 49,000 clones, approximately 95% seen once; the top ten hold 0.39%. Sequencing was performed on T cells isolated from PBMCs. The TCR sequence derives from a human donor in good health. V is TRBV10-3 and J is TRBJ1-1; possibly TRBD1 for D (5 bases). DNA of the CDR3: TGTGCCATCAGCCTGGGACTGAGCACTGAAGCTTTCTTT. Translation gives CAISLGLSTEAFF.